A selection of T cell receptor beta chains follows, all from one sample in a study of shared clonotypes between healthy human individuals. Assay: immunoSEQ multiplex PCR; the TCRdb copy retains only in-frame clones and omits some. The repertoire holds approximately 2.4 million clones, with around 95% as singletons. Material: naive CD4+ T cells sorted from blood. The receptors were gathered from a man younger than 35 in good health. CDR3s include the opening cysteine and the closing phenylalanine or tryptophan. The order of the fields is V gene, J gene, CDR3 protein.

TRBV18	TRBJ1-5	CASSPGATVGNQPQHF
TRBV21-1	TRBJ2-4	CVSRLAGGHLAKNIQYF
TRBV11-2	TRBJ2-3	CASSSGLAGSSGTDTQYF
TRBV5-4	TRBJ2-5	CASSPGLTGETQYF
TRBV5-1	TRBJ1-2	CASRQWGADGYTF
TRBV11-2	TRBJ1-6	CASSSGQSSYNSPLHF
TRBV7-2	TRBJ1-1	CASSFGITEAFF
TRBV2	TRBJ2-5	CASTGGETQYF
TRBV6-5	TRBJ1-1	CASSLIGTEAFF
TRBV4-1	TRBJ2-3	CASSPLGTRSFTDTQYF
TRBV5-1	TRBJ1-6	CASSLSPPQVFNSPLHF
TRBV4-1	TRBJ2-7	CASSPRGGGKEDEQYF
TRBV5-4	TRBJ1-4	CASSSDRGLNEKLFF
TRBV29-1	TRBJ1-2	CSVVYLYTANYGYTF
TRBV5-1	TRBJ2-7	CASSLGPGQILNEQYF
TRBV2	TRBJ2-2	CASRGTGLVGELFF
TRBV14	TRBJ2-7	CASSLPPMIRGTYEQYF
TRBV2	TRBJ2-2	CASVPGFKGPGELFF
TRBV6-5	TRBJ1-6	CASSLGQTNSPLHF
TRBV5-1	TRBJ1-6	CASSRDISFSPLHF
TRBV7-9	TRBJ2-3	CASSLGAYGTPSTDTQYF
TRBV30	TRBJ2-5	CAWSVQNSRRETQYF
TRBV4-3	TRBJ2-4	CASSQAVAKNIQYF
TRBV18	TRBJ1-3	CASSPRADPSGNTIYF
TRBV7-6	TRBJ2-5	CAGSSSSAGGAETQYF
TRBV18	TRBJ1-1	CASSQTGVGNTEAFF
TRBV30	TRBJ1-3	CACSRQGAGGNTIYF
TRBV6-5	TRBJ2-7	CASSYGASVPYEQYF
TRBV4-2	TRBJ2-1	CASSQDLASGYNEQFF
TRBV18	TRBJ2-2	CASSALAGEGTGELFF
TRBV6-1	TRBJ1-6	CASSEYKYGNSPLHF
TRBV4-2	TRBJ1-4	CASSQDGAGGEKLFF
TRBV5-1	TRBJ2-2	CASSLGGTNTGELFF
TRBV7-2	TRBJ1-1	CASSLGNPMAEAFF
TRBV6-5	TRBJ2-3	CASSYGLAADTQYF
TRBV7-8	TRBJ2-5	CASSLIGETQYF
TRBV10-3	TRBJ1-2	CAISEYTGSYGYTF
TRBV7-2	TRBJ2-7	CASSLGQGLPYEQYF
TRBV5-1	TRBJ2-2	CASSDRAPGELFF
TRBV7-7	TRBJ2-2	CASSDGQGANTGELFF
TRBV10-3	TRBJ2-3	CAISESTAYTDTQYF
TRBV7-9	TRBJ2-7	CASSLAPRISYEQYF
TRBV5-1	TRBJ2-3	CASSFGGGTDTQYF
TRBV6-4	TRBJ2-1	CASSDEAGLSEQFF
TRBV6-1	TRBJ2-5	CASKETGRETQYF
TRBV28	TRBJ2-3	CASSLHLDRALSTDTQYF
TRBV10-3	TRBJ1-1	CAISDWGKGVTEAFF
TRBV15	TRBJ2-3	CATRGPNTDTQYF
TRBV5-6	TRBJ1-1	CASSLARGRVNTEAFF
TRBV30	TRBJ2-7	CAWSVGVAGEQYF
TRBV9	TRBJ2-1	CASSLLRGGPGEQFF
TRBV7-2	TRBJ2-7	CASSLRSGLAGEEQYF
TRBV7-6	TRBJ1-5	CASSPEATGGNQPQHF
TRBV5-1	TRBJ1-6	CASSSRTGNSPLHF
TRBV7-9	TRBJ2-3	CASSLVASGSSDTQYF
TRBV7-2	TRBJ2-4	CASGQNIQYF
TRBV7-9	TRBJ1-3	CASSARTGNAGSGNTIYF
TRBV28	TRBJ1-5	CASSLYLFSNQPQHF
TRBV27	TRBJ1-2	CATPGARGGNYGYTF